The rows below give T cell receptor beta chains drawn from one sample of a study of blood T cell repertoires in COVID-19. Here immunoSEQ multiplex PCR was the method, and the copy in TCRdb shows in-frame clones only, minus some. The sample carries 40,000 to 50,000 clones, 89% recorded once. The sample comprised peripheral blood. These receptors were collected from a human donor in a cohort sampled during active COVID-19. Both conserved end residues are part of each CDR3. The D gene is left open where the match is weak. Clone size, where shown, is once, few, many, or a class for clones that have expanded.

TRBJ1-1,-,TRBD1,TRBV7-9,TGTGCCAGCACCTCACAGGGGGGAACTGAAGCTTTCTTT,CASTSQGGTEAFF
TRBJ1-1,-,TRBD1,TRBV18,TGTGCCAGCTCGCCGTTCTCGGGACAGGGAGCCACTGAAGCTTTCTTT,CASSPFSGQGATEAFF
TRBJ1-5,-,-,TRBV19,TGTGCCAGTAGTGGGACTTACAATCAGCCCCAGCATTTT,CASSGTYNQPQHF
TRBJ2-3,-,TRBD2,TRBV7-8,TGTGCCAGCAGCTTATTAGCGGGGGGTAGCACAGATACGCAGTATTTT,CASSLLAGGSTDTQYF
TRBJ2-7,-,-,TRBV19,TGTGCCAGCCGCCGTCAGGACGGGAGCTCCTACGAGCAGTACTTC,CASRRQDGSSYEQYF
TRBJ1-3,-,TRBD1,TRBV5-4,TGTGCCAGCAGCTTACAGGGGGCGCTTGGAAACACCATATATTTT,CASSLQGALGNTIYF
TRBJ2-7,-,-,TRBV15,TGTGCCACCAGCAGAGACACCTACGAGCAGTACTTC,CATSRDTYEQYF
TRBJ1-4,-,TRBD1,TRBV6-2/TRBV6-3,TGTGCCAGCAGCCGGGACAGGGAAGGAAAACTGTTTTTT,CASSRDREGKLFF
TRBJ2-6,-,-,TRBV2,TGTGCCAGCAGTGGAGTCTCTGGGGCCAACGTCCTGACTTTC,CASSGVSGANVLTF
TRBJ1-5,-,-,TRBV7-9,TGTGCCAGCAGCTTGGAGGGGATCAATCAGCCCCAGCATTTT,CASSLEGINQPQHF
TRBJ2-7,once,-,TRBV6-5,TGTGCCAGCAGGTCCACGTGGGCCGAGCAGTACTTC,CASRSTWAEQYF
TRBJ1-1,-,-,TRBV6-5,TGTGCCAGCAATCCGTCGGGGGTGGTGAGGACTGAAGCTTTCTTT,CASNPSGVVRTEAFF
TRBJ1-3,-,-,TRBV4-2,TGTGCCAGCAGCCATCCCCAGGGTAAACTCTCTGGAAACACCATATATTTT,CASSHPQGKLSGNTIYF
TRBJ1-5,-,-,TRBV4-1,TGCGCCAGCAGCCAACTTCACGAGGGGGAGAGGCCCCAGCATTTT,CASSQLHEGERPQHF
TRBJ1-1,once,TRBD1,TRBV11-3,TGTGCCAGCAGCCGGGACAGAGACACTGAAGCTTTCTTT,CASSRDRDTEAFF
TRBJ1-3,-,TRBD1,TRBV18,TGTGCCAGCTCACCTGCTGGAGGGGGCGTAAACACCATATATTTT,CASSPAGGGVNTIYF
TRBJ1-6,-,-,TRBV27,TGTGCCAGCAGCTATGCGACAAACAATAATTCACCCCTCCACTTT,CASSYATNNNSPLHF
TRBJ1-5,-,TRBD1,TRBV3-1/TRBV3-2,TGTGCCAGCAGCCAAGACCAAGGGGGCGGTCAGCCCCAGCATTTT,CASSQDQGGGQPQHF
TRBJ1-1,-,TRBD1,TRBV7-9,TGTGCCAGCAGCCCCACAGGGGACACTGAAGCTTTCTTT,CASSPTGDTEAFF
TRBJ1-5,-,TRBD1,TRBV19,TGTGCCAGTACGACAGGGATTTCCAATCAGCCCCAGCATTTT,CASTTGISNQPQHF
TRBJ1-2,-,-,TRBV18,TGTGCCAGCTCACCAGGGCAGGGTGGCTACACCTTC,CASSPGQGGYTF
TRBJ1-5,-,TRBD1,TRBV19,TGTGCCAGTACCGACAGGGGTTTTGGTCAGCCCCAGCATTTT,CASTDRGFGQPQHF